These T cell receptor beta chains were read from a single sample in a study of OX40 agonist ivuxolimab in advanced cancers. The data were produced by immunoSEQ multiplex PCR, yet TCRdb's version contains in-frame clones alone and is incomplete. The sample carries approximately 65,000 clones, 89% recorded once. The material was CD4+ or CD8+ T cells sorted from blood, obtained in a trial of the OX40 agonist ivuxolimab. The receptor source for this set is an adult with an advanced solid tumor such as melanoma, head and neck, liver or kidney cancer. CDR3s include the opening cysteine and the closing phenylalanine or tryptophan. D genes are given only for firm matches. The listing skips clone size in some rows; elsewhere it reads once, few, many or a size class.

D: NA; J: TRBJ2-7; size: NA; V: TRBV6-5; CDR3: CASSYSTREQYF; DNA: TGTGCCAGCAGTTACTCAACACGCGAGCAGTACTTC
D: NA; J: TRBJ2-6; size: NA; V: TRBV28; CDR3: CASRLPESNVLTF; DNA: TGTGCCAGCAGACTCCCTGAGTCCAACGTCCTGACTTTC
D: NA; J: TRBJ1-2; size: NA; V: TRBV7-2; CDR3: CASSSSTAGKDYGYTF; DNA: TGTGCCAGCAGCTCTAGTACCGCAGGGAAGGACTATGGCTACACCTTC
D: NA; J: TRBJ1-5; size: NA; V: TRBV5-5; CDR3: CASSFGVNSNQPQHF; DNA: TGTGCCAGCAGCTTTGGAGTTAATAGCAATCAGCCCCAGCATTTT
D: NA; J: TRBJ2-7; size: once; V: TRBV11-2; CDR3: CASSPQEPYEQYF; DNA: TGTGCCAGCAGCCCACAGGAACCCTACGAGCAGTACTTC
D: TRBD1; J: TRBJ2-7; size: few; V: TRBV18; CDR3: CASSPPGTGVLYEQYF; DNA: TGTGCCAGCTCACCTCCTGGGACAGGGGTTCTCTACGAGCAGTACTTC
D: TRBD2; J: TRBJ2-7; size: NA; V: TRBV28; CDR3: CASSSSGSGPSYEQYF; DNA: TGTGCCAGCAGTTCCTCGGGTAGCGGGCCCTCCTACGAGCAGTACTTC
D: NA; J: TRBJ1-4; size: NA; V: TRBV30; CDR3: CAWSGGQGSEKLFF; DNA: TGTGCCTGGAGTGGTGGCCAGGGGTCTGAAAAACTGTTTTTT
D: NA; J: TRBJ2-2; size: once; V: TRBV5-1; CDR3: CASSPRDSSGELFF; DNA: TGCGCCAGCAGCCCGCGGGACAGCTCCGGGGAGCTGTTTTTT
D: NA; J: TRBJ2-7; size: NA; V: TRBV4-1; CDR3: CASSQDSVRGYEQYF; DNA: TGCGCCAGCAGCCAAGATAGTGTTCGGGGCTACGAGCAGTACTTC
D: TRBD1; J: TRBJ2-2; size: NA; V: TRBV10-3; CDR3: CAISGGQGRGTGELFF; DNA: TGTGCCATCAGTGGGGGACAGGGTAGGGGCACCGGGGAGCTGTTTTTT
D: NA; J: TRBJ2-5; size: NA; V: TRBV13; CDR3: CASSRLGTAETQYF; DNA: TGTGCCAGCAGCCGACTCGGGACTGCAGAGACCCAGTACTTC
D: TRBD1; J: TRBJ2-7; size: NA; V: TRBV28; CDR3: CASSSGTATYEQYF; DNA: TGTGCCAGCAGTTCCGGGACAGCTACCTACGAGCAGTACTTC
D: TRBD2; J: TRBJ2-3; size: NA; V: TRBV27; CDR3: CASSLQTSGRRVSTDTQYF; DNA: TGTGCCAGCAGTTTACAGACTAGCGGGAGAAGGGTTAGCACAGATACGCAGTATTTT
D: NA; J: TRBJ2-7; size: NA; V: TRBV19; CDR3: CASKDTKGFYEQYF; DNA: TGTGCCAGTAAGGACACAAAGGGCTTCTACGAGCAGTACTTC
D: TRBD1; J: TRBJ2-7; size: once; V: TRBV5-1; CDR3: CASSANTGGYYEQYF; DNA: TGCGCCAGCAGCGCAAATACAGGGGGGTACTACGAGCAGTACTTC
D: NA; J: TRBJ1-1; size: medium-sized; V: TRBV27; CDR3: CASRGRNAEAFF; DNA: TGTGCCAGCAGGGGGCGGAACGCTGAAGCTTTCTTT